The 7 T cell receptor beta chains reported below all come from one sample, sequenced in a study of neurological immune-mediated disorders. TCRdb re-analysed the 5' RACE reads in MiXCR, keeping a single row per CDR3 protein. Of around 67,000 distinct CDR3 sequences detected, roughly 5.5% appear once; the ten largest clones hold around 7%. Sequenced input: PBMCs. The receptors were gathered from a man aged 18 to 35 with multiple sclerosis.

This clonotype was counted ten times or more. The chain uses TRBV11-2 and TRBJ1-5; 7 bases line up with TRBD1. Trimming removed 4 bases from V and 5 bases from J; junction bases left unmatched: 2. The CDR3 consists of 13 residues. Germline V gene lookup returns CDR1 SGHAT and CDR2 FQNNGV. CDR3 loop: CASSYGTDQPQHF. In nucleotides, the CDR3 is TGTGCCAGCAGCTACGGGACAGATCAGCCCCAGCATTTT.

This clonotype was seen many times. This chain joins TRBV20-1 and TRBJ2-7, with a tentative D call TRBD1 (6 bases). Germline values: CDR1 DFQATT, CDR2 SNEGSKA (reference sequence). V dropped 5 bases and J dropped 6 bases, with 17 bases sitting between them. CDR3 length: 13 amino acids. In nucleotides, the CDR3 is TGCAGTGCTTGCCGACAGGCTACCCTCGAGCAGTACTTC. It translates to CSACRQATLEQYF.

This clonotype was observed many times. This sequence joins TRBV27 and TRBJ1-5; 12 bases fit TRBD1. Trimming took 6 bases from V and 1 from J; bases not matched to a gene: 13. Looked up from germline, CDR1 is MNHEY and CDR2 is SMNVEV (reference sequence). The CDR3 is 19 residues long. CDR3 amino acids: CASRPGTGGPTWSNQPQHF. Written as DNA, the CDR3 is TGTGCCAGCAGACCCGGGACAGGGGGCCCCACCTGGAGCAATCAGCCCCAGCATTTT.

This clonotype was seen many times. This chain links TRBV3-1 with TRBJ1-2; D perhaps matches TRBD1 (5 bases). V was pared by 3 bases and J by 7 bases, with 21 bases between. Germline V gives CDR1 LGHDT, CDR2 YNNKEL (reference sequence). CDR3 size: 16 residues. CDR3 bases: TGTGCCAGCAGCCATCCAGGGCCGGGGAGGATAAGTGGCTACACCTTC. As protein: CASSHPGPGRISGYTF.

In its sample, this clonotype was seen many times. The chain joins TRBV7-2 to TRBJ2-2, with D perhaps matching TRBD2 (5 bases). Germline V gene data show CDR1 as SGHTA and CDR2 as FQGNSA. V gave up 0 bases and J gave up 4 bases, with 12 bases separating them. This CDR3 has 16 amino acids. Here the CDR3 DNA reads TGTGCCAGCAGCTTAGCGTCGGGGTATGTCACCGGGGAGCTGTTTTTT. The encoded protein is CASSLASGYVTGELFF.

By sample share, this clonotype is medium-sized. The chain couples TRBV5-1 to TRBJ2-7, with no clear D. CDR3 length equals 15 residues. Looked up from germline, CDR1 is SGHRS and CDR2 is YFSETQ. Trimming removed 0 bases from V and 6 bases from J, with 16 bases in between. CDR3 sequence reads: CASSLDPGPNGEQYF. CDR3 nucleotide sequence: TGCGCCAGCAGCTTGGATCCGGGTCCGAACGGCGAGCAGTACTTC.

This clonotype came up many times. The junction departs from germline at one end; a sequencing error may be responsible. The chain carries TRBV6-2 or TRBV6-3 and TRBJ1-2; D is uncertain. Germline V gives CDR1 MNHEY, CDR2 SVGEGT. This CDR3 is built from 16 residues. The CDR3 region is CASSYQPRTSNSGYTF. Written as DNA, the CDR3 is TGTGCCAGCAGTTACCAACCCCGGACCTCTAACTCTGGCTACACCTTC.